The clone carrying this T cell receptor (beta chain) has at least ten counts. Its antigen is not identified. CDR3 length: 12 residues. The germline gives CDR1 DFQATT, CDR2 SNEGSKA (reference sequence). Between the trimmed V and J ends, which lost 6 bases and 8 bases, there was a span of 16 bases. Individual cDNA molecules were tagged with unique molecular identifiers. Using its own MiXCR run on the 5' RACE reads, TCRdb lists one record per CDR3 protein. The sample shows about 110,000 distinct CDR3 sequences, around 10% of them seen only once. The record originates from a study of early T cells in non-severe SARS-CoV-2 infection. Study in general: With bulk RNA from unsorted whole blood as input, sequencing yielded unpaired chains.

Findings of the study overall: CD4 and private specificities were missed by VDJdb matching, which favored anti-spike CD8 responses.

This chain connects TRBV20-1 to TRBJ1-1; D gene ambiguous. Sequenced input: whole blood. This clonotype was obtained from an adult who was a healthcare worker with PCR-confirmed SARS-CoV-2 infection or an uninfected control (not recorded which). The CDR3: CSAGFQTREAFF. CDR3 nucleotides: TGCAGTGCGGGTTTTCAGACACGCGAAGCTTTCTTT.